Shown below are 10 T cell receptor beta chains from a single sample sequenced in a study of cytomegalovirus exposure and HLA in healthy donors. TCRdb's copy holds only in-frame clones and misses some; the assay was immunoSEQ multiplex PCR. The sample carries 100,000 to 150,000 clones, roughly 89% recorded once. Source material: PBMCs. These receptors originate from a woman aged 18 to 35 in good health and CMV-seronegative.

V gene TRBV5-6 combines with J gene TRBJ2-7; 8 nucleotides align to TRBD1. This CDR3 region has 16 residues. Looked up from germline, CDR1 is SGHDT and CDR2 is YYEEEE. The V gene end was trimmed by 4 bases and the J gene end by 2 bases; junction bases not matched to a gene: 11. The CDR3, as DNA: TGTGCCAGCAGCCACTATAGGACAGGGAGCCCCTACGAGCAGTACTTC. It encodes CASSHYRTGSPYEQYF.

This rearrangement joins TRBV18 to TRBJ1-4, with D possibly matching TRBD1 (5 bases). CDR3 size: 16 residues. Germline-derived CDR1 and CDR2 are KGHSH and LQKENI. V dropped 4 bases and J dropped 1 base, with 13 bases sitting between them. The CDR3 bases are TGTGCCAGCTCACTACTTGTAACAGGAACTAATGAAAAACTGTTTTTT. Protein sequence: CASSLLVTGTNEKLFF.

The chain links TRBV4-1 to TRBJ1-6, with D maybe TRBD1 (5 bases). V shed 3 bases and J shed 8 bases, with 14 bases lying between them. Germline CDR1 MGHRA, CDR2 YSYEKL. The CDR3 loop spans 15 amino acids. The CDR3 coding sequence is TGCGCCAGCAGCCATCAGGGCCCCGAGGATTCACCCCTCCACTTT. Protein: CASSHQGPEDSPLHF.

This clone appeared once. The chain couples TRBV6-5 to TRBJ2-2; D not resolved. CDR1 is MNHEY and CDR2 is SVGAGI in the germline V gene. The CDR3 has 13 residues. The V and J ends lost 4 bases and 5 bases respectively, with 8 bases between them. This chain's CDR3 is CASSLGETGELFF. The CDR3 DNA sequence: TGTGCCAGCAGTTTAGGAGAGACCGGGGAGCTGTTTTTT.

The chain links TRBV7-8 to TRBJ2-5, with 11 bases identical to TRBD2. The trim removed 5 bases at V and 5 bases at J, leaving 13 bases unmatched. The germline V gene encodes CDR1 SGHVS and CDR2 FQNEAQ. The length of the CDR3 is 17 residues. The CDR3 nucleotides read TGTGCCAGCAGCCGTAGGGTACTAGCGGGGGTAGGGGAGACCCAGTACTTC. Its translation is CASSRRVLAGVGETQYF. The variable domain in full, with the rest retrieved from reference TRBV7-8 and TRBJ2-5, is GAGVSQSPRYKVAKRGQDVALRCDPISGHVSLFWYQQALGQGPEFLTYFQNEAQLDKSGLPSDRFFAERPEGSVSTLKIQRTQQEDSAVYLCASSRRVLAGVGETQYFGPGTRLLVL.

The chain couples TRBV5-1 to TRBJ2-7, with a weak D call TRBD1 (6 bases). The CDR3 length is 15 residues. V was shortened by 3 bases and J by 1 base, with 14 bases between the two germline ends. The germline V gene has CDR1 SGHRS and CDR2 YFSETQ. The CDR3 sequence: CASSSTGTLSYEQYF. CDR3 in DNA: TGCGCCAGCAGCTCCACCGGGACATTATCCTACGAGCAGTACTTC.

The chain's CDR3 is CASSLQQGRNTGELFF. The CDR3 region has the DNA TGTGCCAGCTCACTCCAACAGGGTCGGAACACCGGGGAGCTGTTTTTT. The V call is TRBV18, the J call TRBJ2-2, with a weak D call TRBD1 (6 bases). The CDR3 consists of 16 residues. Germline V gene sequence: CDR1 KGHSH, CDR2 LQKENI. The V end was cut by 4 bases, the J end by 1 base, with 13 bases between.

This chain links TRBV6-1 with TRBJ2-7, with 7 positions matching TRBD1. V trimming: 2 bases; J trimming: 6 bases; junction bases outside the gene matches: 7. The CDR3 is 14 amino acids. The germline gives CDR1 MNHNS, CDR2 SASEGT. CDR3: CASSEKGALTEQYF. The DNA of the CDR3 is TGTGCCAGCAGTGAAAAGGGGGCGCTGACCGAGCAGTACTTC.

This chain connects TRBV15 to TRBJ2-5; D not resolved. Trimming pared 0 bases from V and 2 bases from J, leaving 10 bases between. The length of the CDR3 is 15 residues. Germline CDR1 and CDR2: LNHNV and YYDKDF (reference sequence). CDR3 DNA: TGTGCCACCAGCAGAGATTCAAGCCAACAAGAGACCCAGTACTTC. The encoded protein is CATSRDSSQQETQYF.

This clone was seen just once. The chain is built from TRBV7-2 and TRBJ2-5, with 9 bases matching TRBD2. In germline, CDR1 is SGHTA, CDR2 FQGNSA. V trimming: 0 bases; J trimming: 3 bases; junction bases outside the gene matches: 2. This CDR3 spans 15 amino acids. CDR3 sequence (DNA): TGTGCCAGCAGCTTAGCCCTAGCGGGAAAAGAGACCCAGTACTTC. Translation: CASSLALAGKETQYF.